This T cell receptor beta chain was observed in a study of OX40 agonist ivuxolimab in advanced cancers. The CDR3 contains 16 residues. The V and J ends lost 4 bases and 8 bases respectively, with 20 bases between them. Germline V gene data show CDR1 as LNHDA and CDR2 as SQIVND (reference sequence). The study's findings and limits: With doses of 0.1 to 3.0 mg/kg, CD4+ and CD8+ blood T cells had undergone clonal expansion by week 6.

Only in-frame clones appear in the TCRdb table, and some are missing; sequencing was by immunoSEQ multiplex PCR. Here the sample spans tens of thousands of clones, roughly 85% being singletons. A word on this clone: The antigen is undetermined.

Here the sequenced sample was CD4+ or CD8+ T cells sorted from blood, taken in a trial of the OX40 agonist ivuxolimab. The chain recombines TRBV19 with TRBJ1-4; D not certain. This TCR derives from an adult with an advanced solid tumor such as melanoma, head and neck, liver or kidney cancer. Here the CDR3 reads CASSNPGGSIGEKLFF. DNA of the CDR3: TGTGCCAGTAGTAACCCGGGTGGGAGCATAGGGGAAAAACTGTTTTTT.